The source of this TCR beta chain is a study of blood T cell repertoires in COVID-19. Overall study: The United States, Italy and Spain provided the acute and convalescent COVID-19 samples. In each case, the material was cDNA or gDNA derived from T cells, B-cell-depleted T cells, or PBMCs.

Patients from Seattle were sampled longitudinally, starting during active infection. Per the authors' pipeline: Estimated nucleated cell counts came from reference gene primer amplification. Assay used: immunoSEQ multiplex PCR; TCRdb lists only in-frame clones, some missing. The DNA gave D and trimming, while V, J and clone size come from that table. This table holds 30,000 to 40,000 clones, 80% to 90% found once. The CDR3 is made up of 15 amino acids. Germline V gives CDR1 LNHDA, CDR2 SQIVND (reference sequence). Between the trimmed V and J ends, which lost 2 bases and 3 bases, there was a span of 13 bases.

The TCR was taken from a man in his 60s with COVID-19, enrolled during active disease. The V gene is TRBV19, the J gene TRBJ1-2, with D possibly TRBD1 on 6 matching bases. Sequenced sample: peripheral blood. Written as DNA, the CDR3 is TGTGCCAGTAGTATATCCCCGGCAGGGGACTATGGCTACACCTTC. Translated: CASSISPAGDYGYTF. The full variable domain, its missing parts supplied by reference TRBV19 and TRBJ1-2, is DGGITQSPKYLFRKEGQNVTLSCEQNLNHDAMYWYRQDPGQGLRLIYYSQIVNDFQKGDIAEGYSVSREKKESFPLTVTSAQKNPTAFYLCASSISPAGDYGYTFGSGTRLTVV.